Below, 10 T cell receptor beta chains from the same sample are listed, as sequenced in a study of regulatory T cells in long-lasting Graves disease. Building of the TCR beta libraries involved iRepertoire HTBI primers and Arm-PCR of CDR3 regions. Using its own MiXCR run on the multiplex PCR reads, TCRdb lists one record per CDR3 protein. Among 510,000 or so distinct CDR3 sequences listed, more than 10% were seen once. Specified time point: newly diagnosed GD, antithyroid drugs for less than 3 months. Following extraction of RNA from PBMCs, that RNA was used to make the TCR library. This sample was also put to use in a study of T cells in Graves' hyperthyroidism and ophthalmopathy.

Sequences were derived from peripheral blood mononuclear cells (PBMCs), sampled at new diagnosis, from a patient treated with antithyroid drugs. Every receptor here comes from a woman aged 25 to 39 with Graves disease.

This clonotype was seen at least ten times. The CDR3 protein is CASSPGLATDNEQFF. The CDR3 region has the DNA TGTGCCAGCTCACCTGGGCTAGCGACAGACAATGAGCAGTTCTTC. The chain joins TRBV18 to TRBJ2-1; perhaps TRBD2 as D (6 bases). CDR3 length: 15 residues. With 3 bases removed from V and 5 bases from J, the gap between germline ends came to 14 bases. The V gene's germline CDR1 is KGHSH and CDR2 LQKENI.

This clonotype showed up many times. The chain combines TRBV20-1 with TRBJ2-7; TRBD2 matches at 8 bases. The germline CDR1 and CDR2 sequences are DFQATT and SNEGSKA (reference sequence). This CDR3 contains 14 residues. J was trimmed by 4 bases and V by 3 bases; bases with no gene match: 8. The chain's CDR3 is CSASEGLEGYEQYF. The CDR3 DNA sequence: TGCAGTGCTAGCGAGGGACTAGAAGGTTACGAGCAGTACTTC.

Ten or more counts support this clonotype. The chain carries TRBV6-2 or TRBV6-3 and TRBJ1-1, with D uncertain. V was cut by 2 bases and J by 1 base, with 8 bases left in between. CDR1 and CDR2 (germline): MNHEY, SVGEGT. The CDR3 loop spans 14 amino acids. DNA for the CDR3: TGTGCCAGCAGTTACGTGGGAGGGAACACTGAAGCTTTCTTT. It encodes CASSYVGGNTEAFF.

The CDR3 region is CANNLDGLNEQFF. For the CDR3, the DNA is TGTGCCAACAATTTGGACGGCCTGAATGAGCAGTTCTTC. V usage is TRBV6-1 and J usage is TRBJ2-1; D remains unclear. The germline gives CDR1 MNHNS, CDR2 SASEGT. CDR3 length: 13 amino acids. The germline V and J ends were trimmed by 10 bases and 7 bases, with 17 bases remaining between them.

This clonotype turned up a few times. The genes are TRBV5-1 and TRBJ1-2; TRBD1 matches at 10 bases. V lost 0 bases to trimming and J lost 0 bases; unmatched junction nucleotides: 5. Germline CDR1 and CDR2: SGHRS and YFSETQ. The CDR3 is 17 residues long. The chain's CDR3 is CASSLGQGARANYGYTF. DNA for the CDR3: TGCGCCAGCAGCTTGGGACAGGGGGCTCGAGCTAACTATGGCTACACCTTC.

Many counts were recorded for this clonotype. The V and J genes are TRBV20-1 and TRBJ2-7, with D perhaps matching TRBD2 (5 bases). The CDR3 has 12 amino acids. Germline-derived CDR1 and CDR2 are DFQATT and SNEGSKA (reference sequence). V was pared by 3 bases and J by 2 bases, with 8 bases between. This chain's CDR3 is CSASSGTYEQYF. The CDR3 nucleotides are TGCAGTGCTAGTTCCGGGACCTACGAGCAGTACTTC.

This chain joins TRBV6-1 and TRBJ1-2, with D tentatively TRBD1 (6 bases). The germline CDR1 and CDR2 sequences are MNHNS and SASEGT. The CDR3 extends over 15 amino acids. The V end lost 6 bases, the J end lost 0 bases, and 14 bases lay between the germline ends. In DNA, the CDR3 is TGTGCCAGCAGGGGGGACAAGCGTTCTAACTATGGCTACACCTTC. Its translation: CASRGDKRSNYGYTF.

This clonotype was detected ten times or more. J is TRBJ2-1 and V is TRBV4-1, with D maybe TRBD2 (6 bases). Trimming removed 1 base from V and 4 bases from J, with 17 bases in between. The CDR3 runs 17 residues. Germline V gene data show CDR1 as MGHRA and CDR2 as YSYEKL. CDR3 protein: CASSQGITGVAYNEQFF. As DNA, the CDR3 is TGCGCCAGCAGCCAAGGTATTACGGGAGTAGCGTACAATGAGCAGTTCTTC.

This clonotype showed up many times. Here the CDR3 reads CASSPRLAGDNEQFF. The CDR3 DNA is TGTGCCAGTAGTCCCCGACTAGCGGGAGACAATGAGCAGTTCTTC. The gene calls are TRBV19 and TRBJ2-1, with 12 bases aligning to TRBD2. This CDR3 is 15 amino acids long. CDR1 is LNHDA, CDR2 SQIVND, per germline (reference sequence). V trimming: 5 bases; J trimming: 5 bases; junction bases outside the gene matches: 4.

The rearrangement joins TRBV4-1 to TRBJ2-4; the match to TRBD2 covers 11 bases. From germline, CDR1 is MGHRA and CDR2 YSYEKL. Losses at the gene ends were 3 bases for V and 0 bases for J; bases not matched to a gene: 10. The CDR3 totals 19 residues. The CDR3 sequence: CASSHLVLAGGGAKNIQYF. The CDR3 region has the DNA TGCGCCAGCAGCCACCTGGTCCTAGCGGGAGGCGGAGCCAAAAACATTCAGTACTTC.